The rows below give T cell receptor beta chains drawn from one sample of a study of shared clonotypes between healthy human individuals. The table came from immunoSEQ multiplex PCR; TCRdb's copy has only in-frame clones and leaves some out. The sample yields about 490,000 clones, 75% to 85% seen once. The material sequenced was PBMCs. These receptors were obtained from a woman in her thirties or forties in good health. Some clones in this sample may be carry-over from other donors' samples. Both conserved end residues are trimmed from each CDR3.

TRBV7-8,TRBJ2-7,ASSSHPDSLYEQY
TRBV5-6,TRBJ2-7,ASSLALFPGEQY
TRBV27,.,ASSSSPVPGPGYEQY
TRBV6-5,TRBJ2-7,ASSYSGRANGEQY
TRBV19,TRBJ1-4,ASRGAASEKLF
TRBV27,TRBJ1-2,ASSSPTPGTRTEVDYGYT
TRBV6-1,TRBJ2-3,ASSATEATDTQY
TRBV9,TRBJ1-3,ASSPGQGANTIY
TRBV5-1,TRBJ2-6,ASSDRDRAGANVLT
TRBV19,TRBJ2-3,ASSIDTRGLADTQY
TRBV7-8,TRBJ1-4,ASSLLQGREEKLF
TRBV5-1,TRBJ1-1,ASSLTTGESGTEAF
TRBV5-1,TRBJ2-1,ASSSGLAGHNEQF
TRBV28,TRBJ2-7,ASSLGPGKGEQY
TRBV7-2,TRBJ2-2,ASSLGPSGSRGTGELF
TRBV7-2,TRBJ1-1,ASSPRWNTEAF
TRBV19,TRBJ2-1,ASSIGDYNEQF
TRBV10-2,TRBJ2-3,ASSVNLRDTQY
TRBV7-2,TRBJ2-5,ASSQPGLKETQY
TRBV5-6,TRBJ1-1,ASSSTVNTEAF
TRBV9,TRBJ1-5,ASSVSGGTNQPQH
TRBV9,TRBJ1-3,ASSPPGNIGTYTIY
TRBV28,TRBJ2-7,ASSLAPGIGLVEQY
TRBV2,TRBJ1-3,ATHRTSSGNTIY
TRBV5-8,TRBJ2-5,ASDPGTGFMETQY
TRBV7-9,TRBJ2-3,ASSTTGFADTQY
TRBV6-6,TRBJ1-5,ASSYSGDSPNQPQH
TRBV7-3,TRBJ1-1,ASSLRGHLNTEAF
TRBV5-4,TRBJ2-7,ASSLGGGSLTWYEQY
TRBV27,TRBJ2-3,ASSPRGTSGPDTQY
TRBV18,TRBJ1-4,ASSPRDRNEKLF
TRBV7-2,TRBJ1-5,ASSSQLFSNQPQH
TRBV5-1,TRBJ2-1,ASSSTLAGGYNEQF
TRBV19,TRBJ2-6,ASQRGVEGANVLT
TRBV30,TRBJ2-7,AWRRRGLYEQY
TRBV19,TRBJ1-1,ASSLDRNTEAF
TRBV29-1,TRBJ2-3,SVGDRLSTDTQY
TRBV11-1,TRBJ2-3,ASSASGSTDTQY
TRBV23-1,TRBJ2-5,ASSELVRETQY
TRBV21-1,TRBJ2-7,ASSRNGAAWFAYEQY
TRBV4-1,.,ASSQVVHYEQY
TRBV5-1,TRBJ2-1,ASSLGQTLPSREQF
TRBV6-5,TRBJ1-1,ASSYLGGQLNTEAF
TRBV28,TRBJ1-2,ASRTAYGYT
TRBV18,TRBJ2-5,ASSFLQTKETQY
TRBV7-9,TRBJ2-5,ASSVRGTLEYQETQY
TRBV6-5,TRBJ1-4,ASSQGRGNEKLF
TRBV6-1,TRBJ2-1,ASRPGDSYNEQF
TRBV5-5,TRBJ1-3,ASSPRPGPSGNTIY
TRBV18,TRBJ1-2,ASSPGQDYYGYT
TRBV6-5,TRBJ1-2,ASTSGTGYGYT
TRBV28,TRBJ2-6,ASSLGSGLSGANVLT
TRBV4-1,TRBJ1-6,ASSHNRAVKMGSPLH